This TCR beta chain was observed in a study of cytomegalovirus exposure and HLA in healthy donors (TCRdb year 2017). For context, the study as a whole: According to an earlier analysis of a few hundred of the donors, about 180 million T cells yielded 117 million unique TCR beta sequences and 276 Gb of sequence data. Along with the roughly 670-subject first cohort, a separate validation cohort of over a hundred different subjects was used. To study patterns of TCR occurrence, a later analysis re-analyzed previously published TCR beta repertoires from 600 to 750 donors and added high-resolution HLA genotyping. On average, about 240,000 unique TCR beta nucleotide sequences were sequenced per donor among 350 to 400 genotyped donors of the cohort, with roughly a sixth of those sequences being non-productive. The study aimed to test whether signatures of past pathogen exposure could be identified by cataloging public T cell receptors. The study combined high-throughput TCR immunosequencing, statistical association of individual TCRs with disease status, and machine learning to predict cytomegalovirus infection status. A later genetic analysis took genome-wide SNP genotypes for about 65% of the 666 donors and used that subset as a discovery cohort. Of the roughly 410 genotyped donors, approximately 81% were placed in the genetic ancestry cluster associated with self-reported Caucasian donors. Every discovery cohort repertoire had been produced on one sequencing platform. An early release that covered 500 to 800 HLA-typed donors contained around 300 gigabases of sequencing data and tens of millions of unique TCR sequences. The later analysis used no new phenotypic data to find candidate immune exposures, relying instead on TCR beta sequences and their occurrence across donors. In an earlier analysis of 500 to 650 of the donors, high-throughput TCR beta sequencing was used to judge whether each TCR beta V gene segment behaved as functional or pseudogenic. The study profiled the T cell repertoires of under 700 subjects by immunosequencing and related them to cytomegalovirus serostatus. Because of strong linkage in the cohort, five DR-DQ haplotypes were treated as single units for association and clustering. Donor age, sex, ethnicity and CMV serostatus were compiled together with the repertoire data. The number of typed donors differed by locus: about 620-640 for A, B, C, DRB1 and DQB1; 522 for DQA1; approximately 610 for DPA1; and about 450 for DPB1. Both class I and class II loci were covered by HLA typing, at four-digit resolution. The investigation overall reported the following: According to a later analysis, most CMV-associated TCR beta chains appeared to be HLA-restricted, and the HLA associations seemed to be driven largely by CMV exposure. Some IMGT-functional V segments, including TRBV6-2 and TRBV6-3, could not be distinguished by the 87-base-pair reads and were therefore excluded. Correlated functional status among segregating V segments might be attributable to linkage disequilibrium, but an unknown experimental factor could not be ruled out. A few of the identified cytomegalovirus-associated TCR beta chains were confirmed in vitro to be specific for cytomegalovirus antigens. A later genetic analysis associated a missense DCLRE1C variant with V-gene and J-gene trimming of TCR beta chains, and an independent cohort replicated the association. The authors suggested that the approach could potentially be extended to other disease states and immunological phenotypes. According to a later analysis, TCR association rates differed among HLA loci, with DRB1 alleles showing the most associated TCRs and HLA-C alleles showing the fewest. According to a later genetic analysis, donors in an Asian-associated ancestry cluster had fewer N-insertions in productive TCRs than the approximately 650-donor mean. In a later analysis, HLA-associated TCR beta chains showed more clonal expansion and lower generation probabilities than non-associated chains that were equally common. A later analysis associated about 17,000 TCR beta sequences with specific HLA alleles at a false discovery rate of 0.05. For the cohort, immune exposure information was limited to CMV serostatus. The presence/absence analyses assumed that sequencing depth was roughly uniform across donors, and that assumption may not be true. An earlier analysis of roughly 570 of the donors showed that most TCR beta V segments appeared in productive rearrangements either about 90% or about 30% of the time, which broadly matched IMGT annotations. HLA typing was unavailable for some donors at each locus, so association tests used only the typed subset. A further reported finding was that TCR beta sequences accurately predicted the HLA-A and HLA-B alleles for most subjects in the first cohort. When HLA alleles, especially DR and DQ, strongly co-occurred, TCR associations were difficult to assign to individual alleles. A total of about 150 TCR beta chains were listed by the study as associated with cytomegalovirus. Across donors, most TCR sequences were observed very rarely, whereas some public TCRs were present in many individuals. The cohort was sequenced for TCR beta chains only, and without alpha or paired-chain data the features that could be detected were limited. A cluster of highly shared sequence variants was judged likely to be a technical artifact of the sequencing pipeline. The classifier was reported to diagnose cytomegalovirus status with high specificity and sensitivity in both the original cohort and the validation cohort. Approximately 18 rarely observed V segments, including chromosome 9 orphons, were excluded from the earlier analysis of a few hundred of the donors because counts were too low. Several of the top co-occurrence clusters appeared to be linked to parvovirus B19, influenza, CMV and Epstein-Barr virus, according to a later analysis.

Looking up the germline V gene yields CDR1 MNHNS and CDR2 SASEGT. The cysteine opens and the phenylalanine closes a CDR3 of 17 amino acids. CDR3 DNA is the only sequence kept; it has 51 bases, read in frame from the first base. Unmatched junction bases come to 9, with V trimmed by 4 bases and J by 3 bases. To prepare the library, the immunoSEQ multiplex PCR assay was applied. For the multiplex PCR, a mixture combining 60 forward primers for TCR Vbeta segments and 13 reverse primers for TCR Jbeta segments was used. A multiplex PCR assay on genomic DNA amplified the CDR3 region of rearranged TCR beta genes. The amplified TCR beta libraries were sequenced on the Illumina HiSeq System as 87-base-pair reads. The authors' pipeline ran thus. A later analysis tallied 75 million to 95 million unique TCR beta chains across the 640 or so repertoires, and about 12 million of those chains were shared by two or more donors. Raw reads were error-corrected and collapsed into unique sequences by a nearest-neighbor algorithm in which closely related sequences were merged to remove PCR and sequencing errors. To assign V, D and J gene segments, CDR3 sequences were aligned to IMGT reference sequences. For a sequence to be retained, a match of at least six nucleotides to both a V gene segment and a J gene segment was required. Rearrangements were classified as productive when the CDR3 lacked stop codons and remained in frame with V and J, and all other rearrangements were classified as non-productive. CDR3 was defined by IMGT convention, running from the second conserved V-encoded cysteine to the conserved J-encoded phenylalanine. Sequences without an unambiguous match to a single V gene segment were excluded from the earlier analysis of about 630 of the donors. An earlier analysis of 500 to 600 of the donors classified V segments as functional when productive rearrangements were above 56.7% and as segregating when the standard deviation between donors was above 5%. A statistical classification framework was developed to diagnose cytomegalovirus status using the catalog of TCR beta chain sequences. In a later analysis, TCR nucleotide sequences were compared against IMGT/GENE-DB human TR gene sequences so that V and J genes could be assigned. A later analysis assigned CDR3 sequences and most-parsimonious VDJ recombination scenarios with the TCRdist pipeline. In a later analysis, every TCR beta chain was defined by the combination of its CDR3 amino acid sequence and its V-gene family, and reads without a unique V-gene family were dropped. A later analysis removed 550 to 700 highly shared, low-generation-probability nucleotide sequences to deal with suspected cross-contamination and a sequencing artifact. In a later analysis, a clonal expansion index for each public chain was calculated from normalized within-repertoire ranks of inferred template counts. Generation probabilities in a later analysis came from a VDJ recombination model fitted to out-of-frame rearrangements, and those results were checked against IGoR. A later analysis scored TCR-TCR, TCR-HLA and TCR-CMV co-occurrence with hypergeometric tests, applying a repertoire-size bias correction to TCR pairs. To estimate false discovery rates, a later analysis permuted the HLA or CMV assignments 20 times. In a later analysis, co-occurring TCRs were grouped using DBSCAN, and TCRdist sequence similarity was added for clustering within HLA-allele-positive subsets. Co-occurrence clustering excluded repertoires with fewer than 30,000 or more than 120,000 public chains, plus five with anomalous nucleotide sharing. TCRdb re-hosts the immuneACCESS table, in-frame sequences only. Its copies lack some clones; in the studies checked, an unresolved V gene accounts for under half of them, and the cause for the rest is not known. V, J and clone size are those of that table, while D and trimming were read from the DNA. A total of around 150,000 clones appear in this sample, roughly 68% of them only once. Approximately 4.2% of the sample is held by the ten biggest clonotypes.

Comment on this clone: The target of this receptor is not known. Per-base quality was not reported, and no clone a single base away is much larger than it.

The cohort consisted of some 730 healthy bone marrow donors. At the time of sampling, every cohort member was nominally healthy, though immune exposures that went unrecorded were likely present. The donor was CMV seronegative and was included in the group of a few hundred seronegative cohort members. Each donor provided a peripheral blood sample, and peripheral blood mononuclear cells were used for TCR beta sequencing. The Qiagen DNeasy Blood Extraction Kit was used to extract genomic DNA from the blood cell samples. This clonotype was obtained from a man in his fifties or sixties in good health and CMV-seronegative. Recombination linked TRBV6-1 to TRBJ2-2, with 9 junctional bases fitting TRBD2. The sequencing input was PBMCs. The DNA sequence reads TGTGCCAGCAGTGGCCTGCCTAGCGGGACGGACACCGGGGAGCTGTTTTTT. This sequence encodes CASSGLPSGTDTGELFF.